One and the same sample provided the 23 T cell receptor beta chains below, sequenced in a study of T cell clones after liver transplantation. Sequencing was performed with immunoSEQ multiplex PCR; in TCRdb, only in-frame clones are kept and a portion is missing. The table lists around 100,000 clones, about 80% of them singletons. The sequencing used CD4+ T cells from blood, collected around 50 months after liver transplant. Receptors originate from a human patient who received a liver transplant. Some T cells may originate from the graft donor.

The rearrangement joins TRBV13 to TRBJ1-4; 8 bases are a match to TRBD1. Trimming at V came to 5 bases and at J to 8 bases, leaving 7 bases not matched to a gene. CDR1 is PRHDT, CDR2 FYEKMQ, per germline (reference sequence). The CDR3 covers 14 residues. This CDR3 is CASSLRTGNEKLFF. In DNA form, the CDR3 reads TGTGCCAGCAGCCTACGGACAGGGAACGAAAAACTGTTTTTT.

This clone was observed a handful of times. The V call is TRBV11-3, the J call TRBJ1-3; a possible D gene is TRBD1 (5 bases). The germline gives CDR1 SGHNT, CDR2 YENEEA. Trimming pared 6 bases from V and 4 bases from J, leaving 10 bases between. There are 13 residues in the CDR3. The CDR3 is CASSRGTGNTIYF. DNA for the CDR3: TGTGCCAGCAGTCGCGGGACCGGAAACACCATATATTTT. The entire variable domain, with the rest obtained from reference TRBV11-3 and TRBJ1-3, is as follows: EAGVVQSPRYKIIEKKQPVAFWCNPISGHNTLYWYLQNLGQGPELLIRYENEEAVDDSQLPKDRFSAERLKGVDSTLKIQPAELGDSAVYLCASSRGTGNTIYFGEGSWLTVV.

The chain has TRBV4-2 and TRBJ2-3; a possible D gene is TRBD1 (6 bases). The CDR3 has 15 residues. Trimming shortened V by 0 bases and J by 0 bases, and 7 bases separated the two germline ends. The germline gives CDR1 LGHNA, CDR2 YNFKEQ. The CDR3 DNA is TGTGCCAGCAGCCAAGACGGACAGAGCACAGATACGCAGTATTTT. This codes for CASSQDGQSTDTQYF.

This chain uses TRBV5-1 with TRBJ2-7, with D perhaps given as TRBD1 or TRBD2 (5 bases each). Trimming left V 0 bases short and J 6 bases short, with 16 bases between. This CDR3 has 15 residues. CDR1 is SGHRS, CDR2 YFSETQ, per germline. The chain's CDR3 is CASSLAVGGNSEQYF. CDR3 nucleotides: TGCGCCAGCAGCTTGGCCGTTGGGGGTAACAGCGAGCAGTACTTC.

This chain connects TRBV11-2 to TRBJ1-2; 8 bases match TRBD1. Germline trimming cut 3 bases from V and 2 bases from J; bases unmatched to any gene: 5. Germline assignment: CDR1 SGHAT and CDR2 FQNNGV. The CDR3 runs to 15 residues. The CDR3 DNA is TGTGCCAGCAGCTTTGACAGGGGATTCAACTATGGCTACACCTTC. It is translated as CASSFDRGFNYGYTF. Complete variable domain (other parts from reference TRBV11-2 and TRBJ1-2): EAGVAQSPRYKIIEKRQSVAFWCNPISGHATLYWYQQILGQGPKLLIQFQNNGVVDDSQLPKDRFSAERLKGVDSTLKIQPAKLEDSAVYLCASSFDRGFNYGYTFGSGTRLTVV.

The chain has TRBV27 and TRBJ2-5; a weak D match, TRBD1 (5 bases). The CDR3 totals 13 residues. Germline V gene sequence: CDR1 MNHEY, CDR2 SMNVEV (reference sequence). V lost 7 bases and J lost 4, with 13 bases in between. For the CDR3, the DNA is TGTGCCAGCACCAAGTTAGGGGCAGAGACCCAGTACTTC. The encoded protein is CASTKLGAETQYF.

CDR3 protein: CASSPVQGGSTDTQYF. CDR3 in DNA: TGTGCCAGCAGCCCAGTACAGGGGGGAAGCACAGATACGCAGTATTTT. The V and J genes are TRBV7-3 and TRBJ2-3; 8 bases agree with TRBD1. Germline V gene lookup returns CDR1 SGHTA and CDR2 FQGTGA. The V gene end was trimmed by 5 bases and the J gene end by 0 bases; junction bases not matched to a gene: 7. This CDR3 has 16 amino acids.

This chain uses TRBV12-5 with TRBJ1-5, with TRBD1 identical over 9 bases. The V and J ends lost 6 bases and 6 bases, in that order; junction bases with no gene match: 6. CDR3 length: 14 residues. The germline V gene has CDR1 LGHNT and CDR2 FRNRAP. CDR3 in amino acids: CASGSGQGSQPQHF. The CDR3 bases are TGTGCTAGTGGCTCGGGACAGGGAAGTCAGCCCCAGCATTTT. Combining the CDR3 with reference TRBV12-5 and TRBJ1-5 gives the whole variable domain DARVTQTPRHKVTEMGQEVTMRCQPILGHNTVFWYRQTMMQGLELLAYFRNRAPLDDSGMPKDRFSAEMPDATLATLKIQPSEPRDSAVYFCASGSGQGSQPQHFGDGTRLSIL.

The CDR3 nucleotides are TGTGCCAGCAGCCGTCAAATGGGACAGGTGGACGAGCAGTACTTC. This gives the protein CASSRQMGQVDEQYF. J is TRBJ2-7 and V is TRBV14, with 8 bases that match TRBD1. V lost 4 bases, J lost 5 bases, and 10 bases stayed unmatched. Germline V CDR1 and CDR2: SGHDN, FVKESK. CDR3 size: 15 residues. Drawing the rest from reference TRBV14 and TRBJ2-7, the complete variable domain is EAGVTQFPSHSVIEKGQTVTLRCDPISGHDNLYWYRRVMGKEIKFLLHFVKESKQDESGMPNNRFLAERTGGTYSTLKVQPAELEDSGVYFCASSRQMGQVDEQYFGPGTRLTVT.

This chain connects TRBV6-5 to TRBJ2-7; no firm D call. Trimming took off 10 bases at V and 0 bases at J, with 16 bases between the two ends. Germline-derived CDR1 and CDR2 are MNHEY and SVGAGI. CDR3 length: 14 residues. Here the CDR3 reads CATRRKPSSYEQYF. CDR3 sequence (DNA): TGTGCCACGCGACGTAAGCCAAGCTCCTACGAGCAGTACTTC.

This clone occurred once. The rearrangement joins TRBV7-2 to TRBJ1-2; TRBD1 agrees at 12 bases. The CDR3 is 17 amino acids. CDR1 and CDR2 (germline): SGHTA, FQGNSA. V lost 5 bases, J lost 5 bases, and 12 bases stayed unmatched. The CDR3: CASSRPGQGAIGYGYTF. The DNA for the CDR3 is TGTGCCAGCAGCCGACCGGGACAGGGGGCGATTGGGTATGGCTACACCTTC.

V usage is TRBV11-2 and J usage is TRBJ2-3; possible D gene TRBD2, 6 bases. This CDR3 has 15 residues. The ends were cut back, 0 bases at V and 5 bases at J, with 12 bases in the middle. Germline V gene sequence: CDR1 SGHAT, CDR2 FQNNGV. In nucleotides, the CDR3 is TGTGCCAGCAGCTTAGAGACTCCGGGGGTAGATACGCAGTATTTT. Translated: CASSLETPGVDTQYF.

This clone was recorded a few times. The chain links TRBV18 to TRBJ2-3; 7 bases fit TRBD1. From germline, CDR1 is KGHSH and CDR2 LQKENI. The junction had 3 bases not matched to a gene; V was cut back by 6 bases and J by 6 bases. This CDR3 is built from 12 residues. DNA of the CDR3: TGTGCCAGCTCTACAGGGGTGGATACGCAGTATTTT. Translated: CASSTGVDTQYF.

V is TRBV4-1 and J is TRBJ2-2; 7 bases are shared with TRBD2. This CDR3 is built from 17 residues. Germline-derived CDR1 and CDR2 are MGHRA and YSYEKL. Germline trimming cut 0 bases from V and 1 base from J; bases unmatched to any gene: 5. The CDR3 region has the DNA TGCGCCAGCAGCCAAGAGCAAGCGGGAAAGAACACCGGGGAGCTGTTTTTT. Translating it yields CASSQEQAGKNTGELFF.

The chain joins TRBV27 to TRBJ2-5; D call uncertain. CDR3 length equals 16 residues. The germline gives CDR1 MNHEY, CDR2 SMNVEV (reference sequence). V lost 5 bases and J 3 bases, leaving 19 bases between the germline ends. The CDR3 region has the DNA TGTGCCAGCAGTGGAGTAGCTGGTACAAACAAAGAGACCCAGTACTTC. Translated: CASSGVAGTNKETQYF.

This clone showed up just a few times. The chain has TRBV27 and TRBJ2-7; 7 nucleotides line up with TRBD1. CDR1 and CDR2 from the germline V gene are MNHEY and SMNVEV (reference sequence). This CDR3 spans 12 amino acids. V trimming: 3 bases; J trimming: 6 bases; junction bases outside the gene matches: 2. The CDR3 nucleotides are TGTGCCAGCAGTTTCCCAGGGGGCGAGCAGTACTTC. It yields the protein CASSFPGGEQYF.

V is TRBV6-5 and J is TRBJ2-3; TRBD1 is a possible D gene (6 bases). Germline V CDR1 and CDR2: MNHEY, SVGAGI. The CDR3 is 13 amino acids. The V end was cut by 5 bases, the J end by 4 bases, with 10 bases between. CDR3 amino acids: CASSLDRSDTQYF. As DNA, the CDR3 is TGTGCCAGCAGTCTGGACAGATCAGATACGCAGTATTTT.

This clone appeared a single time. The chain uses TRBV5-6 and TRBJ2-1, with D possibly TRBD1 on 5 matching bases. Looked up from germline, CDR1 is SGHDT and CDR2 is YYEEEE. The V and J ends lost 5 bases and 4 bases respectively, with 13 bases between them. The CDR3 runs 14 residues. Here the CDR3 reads CASRPVGPYNEQFF. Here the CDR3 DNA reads TGTGCCAGCAGACCGGTGGGGCCATACAATGAGCAGTTCTTC.

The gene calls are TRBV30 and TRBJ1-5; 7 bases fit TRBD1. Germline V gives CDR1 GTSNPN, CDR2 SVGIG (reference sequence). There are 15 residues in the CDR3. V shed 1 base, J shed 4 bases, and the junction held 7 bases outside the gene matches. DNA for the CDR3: TGTGCCTGGAGTGCTATGGGACAGAAGAATCAGCCCCAGCATTTT. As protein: CAWSAMGQKNQPQHF. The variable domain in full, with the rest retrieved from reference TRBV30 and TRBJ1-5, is SQTIHQWPATLVQPVGSPLSLECTVEGTSNPNLYWYRQAAGRGLQLLFYSVGIGQISSEVPQNLSASRPQDRQFILSSKKLLLSDSGFYLCAWSAMGQKNQPQHFGDGTRLSIL.

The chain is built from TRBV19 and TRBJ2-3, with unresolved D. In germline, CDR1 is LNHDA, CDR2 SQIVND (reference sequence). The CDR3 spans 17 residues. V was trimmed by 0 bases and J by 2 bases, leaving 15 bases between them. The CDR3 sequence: CASSIELFGRSTDTQYF. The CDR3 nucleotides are TGTGCCAGTAGTATAGAGCTATTTGGACGGTCCACAGATACGCAGTATTTT.

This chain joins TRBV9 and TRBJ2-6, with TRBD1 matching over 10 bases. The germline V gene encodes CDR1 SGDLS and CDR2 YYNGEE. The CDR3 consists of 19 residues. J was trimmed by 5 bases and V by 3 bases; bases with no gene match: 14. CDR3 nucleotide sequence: TGTGCCAGCAGCGCTAGCCCCGGGACAGGGGCCTACTGGGCCAACGTCCTGACTTTC. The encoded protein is CASSASPGTGAYWANVLTF.

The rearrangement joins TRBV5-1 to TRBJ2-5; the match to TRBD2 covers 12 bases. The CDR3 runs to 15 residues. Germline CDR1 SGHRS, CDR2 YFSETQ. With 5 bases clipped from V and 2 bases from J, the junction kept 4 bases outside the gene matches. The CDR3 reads CASSSGLAGQETQYF. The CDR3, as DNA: TGCGCCAGCAGTTCGGGACTAGCGGGTCAAGAGACCCAGTACTTC.

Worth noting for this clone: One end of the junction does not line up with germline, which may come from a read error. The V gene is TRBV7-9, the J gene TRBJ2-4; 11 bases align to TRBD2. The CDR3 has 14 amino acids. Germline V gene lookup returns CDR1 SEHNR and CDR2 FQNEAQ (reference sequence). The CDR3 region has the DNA TGTGCCAGCAGCTTAACTAGCGGGAGTGGATTTGCACACTTC. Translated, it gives CASSLTSGSGFAHF.